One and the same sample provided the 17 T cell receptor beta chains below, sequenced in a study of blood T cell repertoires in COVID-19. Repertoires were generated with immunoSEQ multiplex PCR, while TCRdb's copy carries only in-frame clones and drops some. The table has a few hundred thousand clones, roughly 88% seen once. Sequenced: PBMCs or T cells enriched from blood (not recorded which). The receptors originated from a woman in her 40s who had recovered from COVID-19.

Written as DNA, the CDR3 is TGTGCCAGCAGTATATGGGGACAGGGGAGCAACGAGCAGTACTTC. Translation gives CASSIWGQGSNEQYF. The chain couples TRBV6-5 to TRBJ2-7; 10 bases align to TRBD1. Germline CDR1 and CDR2: MNHEY and SVGAGI. This CDR3 contains 15 residues. Trimming took 5 bases from V and 5 from J; bases not matched to a gene: 9.

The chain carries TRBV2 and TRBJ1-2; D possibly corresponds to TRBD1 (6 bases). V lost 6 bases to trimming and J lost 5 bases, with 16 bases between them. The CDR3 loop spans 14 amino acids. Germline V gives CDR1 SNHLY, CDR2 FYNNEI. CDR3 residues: CASRRSQGIYGYTF. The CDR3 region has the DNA TGTGCCAGCAGACGTAGCCAGGGGATTTATGGCTACACCTTC.

The CDR3 reads CAWGRLGGNTIYF. The CDR3 DNA follows: TGTGCCTGGGGCCGACTGGGTGGAAACACCATATATTTT. The J gene is TRBJ1-3, the V gene TRBV30; D gene uncertain. The CDR3 spans 13 residues. Germline CDR1 and CDR2: GTSNPN and SVGIG (reference sequence). V lost 5 bases to trimming and J lost 3 bases, with 11 bases between them.

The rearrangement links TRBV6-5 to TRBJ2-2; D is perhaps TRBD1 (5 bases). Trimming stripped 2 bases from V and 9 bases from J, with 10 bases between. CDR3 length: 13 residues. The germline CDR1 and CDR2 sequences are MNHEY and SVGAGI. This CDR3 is CASSYDPDRELFF. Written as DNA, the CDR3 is TGTGCCAGCAGTTACGACCCGGACAGGGAGCTGTTTTTT.

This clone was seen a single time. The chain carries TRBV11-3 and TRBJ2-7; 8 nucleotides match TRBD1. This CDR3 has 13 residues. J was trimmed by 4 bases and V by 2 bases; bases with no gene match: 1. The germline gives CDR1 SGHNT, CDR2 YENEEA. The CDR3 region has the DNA TGTGCCAGCAGCTTAACAGGGGGATACGAGCAGTACTTC. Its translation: CASSLTGGYEQYF. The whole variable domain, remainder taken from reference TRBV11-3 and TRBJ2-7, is EAGVVQSPRYKIIEKKQPVAFWCNPISGHNTLYWYLQNLGQGPELLIRYENEEAVDDSQLPKDRFSAERLKGVDSTLKIQPAELGDSAVYLCASSLTGGYEQYFGPGTRLTVT.

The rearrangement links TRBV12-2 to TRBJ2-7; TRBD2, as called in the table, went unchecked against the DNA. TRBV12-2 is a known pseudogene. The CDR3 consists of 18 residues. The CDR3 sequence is CASRLEGLAGGSSYEQYF. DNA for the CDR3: TGTGCAAGTCGCTTAGAGGGACTAGCGGGAGGGAGCTCCTACGAGCAGTACTTC.

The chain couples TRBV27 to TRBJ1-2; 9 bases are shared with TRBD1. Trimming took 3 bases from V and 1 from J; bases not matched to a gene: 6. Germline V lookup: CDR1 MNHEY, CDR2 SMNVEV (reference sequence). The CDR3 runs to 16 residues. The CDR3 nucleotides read TGTGCCAGCAGTTTTTTGGGACAGGGTTTTAACTATGGCTACACCTTC. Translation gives CASSFLGQGFNYGYTF.

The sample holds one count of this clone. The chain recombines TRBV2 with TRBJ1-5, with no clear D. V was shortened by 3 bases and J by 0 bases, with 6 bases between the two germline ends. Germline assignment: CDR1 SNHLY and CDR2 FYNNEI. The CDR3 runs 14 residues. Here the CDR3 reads CASSDRDSNQPQHF. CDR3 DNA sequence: TGTGCCAGCAGTGATCGGGATAGCAATCAGCCCCAGCATTTT.

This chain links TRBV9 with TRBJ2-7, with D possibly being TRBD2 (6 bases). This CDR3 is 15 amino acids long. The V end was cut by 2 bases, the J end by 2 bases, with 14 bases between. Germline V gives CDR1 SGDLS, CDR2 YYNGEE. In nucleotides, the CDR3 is TGTGCCAGCAGCGTTGGGGGGTCGGAGCCCTACGAGCAGTACTTC. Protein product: CASSVGGSEPYEQYF.

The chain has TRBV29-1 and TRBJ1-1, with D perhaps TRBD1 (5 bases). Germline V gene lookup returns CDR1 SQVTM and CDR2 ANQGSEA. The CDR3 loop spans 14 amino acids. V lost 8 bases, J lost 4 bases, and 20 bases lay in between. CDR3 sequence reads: CSTPGRGDGTEAFF. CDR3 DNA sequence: TGCAGCACACCGGGTCGGGGGGATGGCACTGAAGCTTTCTTT.

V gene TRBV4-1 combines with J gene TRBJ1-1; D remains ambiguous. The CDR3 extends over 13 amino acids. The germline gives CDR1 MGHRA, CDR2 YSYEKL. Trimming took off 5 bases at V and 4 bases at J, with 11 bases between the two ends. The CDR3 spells CASSFPLSTEAFF. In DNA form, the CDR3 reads TGCGCCAGCAGCTTTCCACTTAGCACTGAAGCTTTCTTT.

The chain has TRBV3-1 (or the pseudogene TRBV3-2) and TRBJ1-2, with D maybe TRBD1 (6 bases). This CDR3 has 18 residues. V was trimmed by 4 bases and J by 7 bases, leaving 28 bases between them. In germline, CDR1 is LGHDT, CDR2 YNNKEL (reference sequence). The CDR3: CASSPAAGWGGELSGYTF. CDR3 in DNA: TGTGCCAGCAGCCCCGCCGCCGGGTGGGGGGGCGAGTTAAGTGGCTACACCTTC.

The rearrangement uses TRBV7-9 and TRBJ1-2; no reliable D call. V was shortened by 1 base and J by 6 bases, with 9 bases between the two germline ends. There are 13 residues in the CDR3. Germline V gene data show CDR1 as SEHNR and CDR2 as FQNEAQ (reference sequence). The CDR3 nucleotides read TGTGCCAGCAGCTTAGTAGCCGGCAATGGCTACACCTTC. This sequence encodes CASSLVAGNGYTF.

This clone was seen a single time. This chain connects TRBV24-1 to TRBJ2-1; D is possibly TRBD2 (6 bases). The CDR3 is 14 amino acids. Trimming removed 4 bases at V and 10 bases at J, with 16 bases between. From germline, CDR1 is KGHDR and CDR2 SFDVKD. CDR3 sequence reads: CATSEYGTAWEQFF. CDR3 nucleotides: TGTGCCACCAGTGAATACGGGACTGCCTGGGAGCAGTTCTTC.

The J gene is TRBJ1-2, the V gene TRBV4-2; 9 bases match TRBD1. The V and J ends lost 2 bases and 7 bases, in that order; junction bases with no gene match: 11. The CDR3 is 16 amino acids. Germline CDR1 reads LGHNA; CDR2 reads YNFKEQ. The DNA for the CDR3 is TGTGCCAGCAGCCAAACAGAGGGACAGGGATTTCGTGGCTACACCTTC. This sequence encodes CASSQTEGQGFRGYTF.

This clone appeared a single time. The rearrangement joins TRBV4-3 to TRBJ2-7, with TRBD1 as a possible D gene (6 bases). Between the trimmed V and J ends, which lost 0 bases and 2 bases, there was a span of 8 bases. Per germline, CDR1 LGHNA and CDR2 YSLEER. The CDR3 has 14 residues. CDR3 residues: CASSQDRGPYEQYF. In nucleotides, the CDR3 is TGCGCCAGCAGCCAAGACAGGGGCCCCTACGAGCAGTACTTC.

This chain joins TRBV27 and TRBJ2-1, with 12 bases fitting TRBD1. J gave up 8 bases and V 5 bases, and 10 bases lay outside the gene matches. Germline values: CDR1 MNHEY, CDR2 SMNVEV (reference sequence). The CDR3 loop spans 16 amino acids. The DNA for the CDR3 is TGTGCCAGCAGTCCTGCCGGGACAGGGGGCCTGTATGAGCAGTTCTTC. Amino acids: CASSPAGTGGLYEQFF.